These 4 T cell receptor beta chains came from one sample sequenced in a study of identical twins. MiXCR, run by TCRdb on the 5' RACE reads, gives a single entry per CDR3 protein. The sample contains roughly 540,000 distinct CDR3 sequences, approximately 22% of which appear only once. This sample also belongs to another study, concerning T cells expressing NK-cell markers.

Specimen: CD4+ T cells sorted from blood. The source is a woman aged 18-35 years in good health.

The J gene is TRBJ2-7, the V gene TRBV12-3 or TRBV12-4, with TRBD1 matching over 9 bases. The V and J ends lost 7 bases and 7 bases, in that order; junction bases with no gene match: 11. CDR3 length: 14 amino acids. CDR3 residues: CASNSGTGSGEQYF. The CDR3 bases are TGTGCCAGCAACTCCGGGACAGGGAGTGGGGAGCAGTACTTC.

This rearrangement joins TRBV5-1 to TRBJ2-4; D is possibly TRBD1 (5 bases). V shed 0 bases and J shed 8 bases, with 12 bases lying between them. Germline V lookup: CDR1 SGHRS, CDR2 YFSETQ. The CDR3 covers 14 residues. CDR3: CASSLGPKGDIQYF. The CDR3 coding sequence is TGCGCCAGCAGCTTGGGGCCGAAAGGGGACATTCAGTACTTC.

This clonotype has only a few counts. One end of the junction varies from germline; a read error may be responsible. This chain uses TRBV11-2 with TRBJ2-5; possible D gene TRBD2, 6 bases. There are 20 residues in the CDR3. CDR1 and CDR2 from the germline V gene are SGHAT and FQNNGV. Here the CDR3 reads CASSLESMLWFQGAGETQYF. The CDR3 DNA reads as TGTGCCAGCAGCCTAGAGTCAATGTTGTGGTTTCAAGGAGCGGGAGAGACCCAGTACTTC.

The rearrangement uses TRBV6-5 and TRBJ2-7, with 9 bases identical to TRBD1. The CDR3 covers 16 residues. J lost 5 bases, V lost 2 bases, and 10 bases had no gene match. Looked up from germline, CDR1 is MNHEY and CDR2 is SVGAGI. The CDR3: CASSYNFWTGVHEQYF. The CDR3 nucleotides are TGTGCCAGCAGTTACAATTTCTGGACAGGGGTTCACGAGCAGTACTTC.